Below, 4 T cell receptor beta chains from the same sample are listed, as sequenced in a study of blood T cells in healthy people across ages. A J-beta primer mix and a sample-barcoded 5' primer were used in a second PCR of about 7 to 11 cycles. TCRdb recomputed calls from the 5' RACE reads with MiXCR, one row per CDR3 protein. The data show fewer than 800,000 distinct CDR3 sequences, with around 49% seen just once and 30% to 35% held by the top ten. Sequenced sample: blood. These receptors originate from a woman aged 55 to 70 in good health.

V and J are TRBV3-1 and TRBJ1-1; the match to TRBD1 covers 8 bases. The V gene's germline CDR1 is LGHDT and CDR2 YNNKEL (reference sequence). J lost 4 bases, V lost 4 bases, and 5 bases had no gene match. The CDR3 runs to 14 residues. As DNA, the CDR3 is TGTGCCAGCAGCCTAGCACAGGGGGGCACTGAAGCTTTCTTT. Amino acids: CASSLAQGGTEAFF.

This clonotype has only a few counts. This CDR3 reads CASTPRGSNTDTQYF. CDR3 DNA sequence: TGTGCCAGCACCCCCAGGGGGTCGAACACAGATACGCAGTATTTT. The chain carries TRBV6-5 and TRBJ2-3; TRBD1 agrees at 7 bases. The CDR3 contains 15 residues. With 7 bases clipped from V and 2 bases from J, the junction kept 9 bases outside the gene matches. Germline CDR1 is MNHEY and CDR2 is SVGAGI.

There are a few counts of this clonotype. The chain joins TRBV5-8 to TRBJ1-2; D is possibly TRBD1 (5 bases). Per the germline V gene, CDR1 is SGHTS and CDR2 is YDEGEE. The CDR3 has 15 amino acids. Trimming shortened V by 1 base and J by 4 bases, and 14 bases separated the two germline ends. The CDR3 DNA sequence: TGTGCCAGCAGCTTGTCGTCCCGGGGCACCTATGGCTACACCTTC. Translation: CASSLSSRGTYGYTF.

This rearrangement joins TRBV5-1 to TRBJ2-1; 9 nucleotides agree with TRBD2. The CDR3 has 16 amino acids. With V trimmed by 0 bases and J by 6 bases, 7 bases remained unmatched. The germline gives CDR1 SGHRS, CDR2 YFSETQ. CDR3 region: CASSLGGGLASNEQFF. CDR3 DNA sequence: TGCGCCAGCAGCTTGGGTGGGGGACTAGCTAGCAATGAGCAGTTCTTC.